Below, 14 T cell receptor beta chains from the same sample are listed, as sequenced in a study of T-cell reconstitution after alpha-beta-depleted transplantation in children. A library of TCRbeta sequences, prepared with unique molecular identifiers, was generated. TCRdb re-analysed the PCR reads in MiXCR, keeping a single row per CDR3 protein. The sample lists around 400,000 distinct CDR3 sequences; approximately 11% were seen once. The sequencing here drew on PBMCs from the stem cell graft donor, taken from the stem cell graft. The origin of the receptors is a human donor who donated a stem cell graft to a child with acute myeloid leukemia.

In its sample, this clonotype was seen a few times. The chain combines TRBV5-1 with TRBJ2-5; D may be TRBD1 or TRBD2 (5 bases each). Trimming stripped 2 bases from V and 4 bases from J, with 15 bases between. The CDR3 runs to 15 residues. Per the germline V gene, CDR1 is SGHRS and CDR2 is YFSETQ. The CDR3 sequence: CASSFEGTKLETQYF. The CDR3 nucleotides are TGCGCCAGCAGCTTTGAAGGGACCAAGTTAGAGACCCAGTACTTC. Full variable domain (remainder filled in from reference TRBV5-1 and TRBJ2-5): KAGVTQTPRYLIKTRGQQVTLSCSPISGHRSVSWYQQTPGQGLQFLFEYFSETQRNKGNFPGRFSGRQFSNSRSEMNVSTLELGDSALYLCASSFEGTKLETQYFGPGTRLLVL.

V is TRBV6-4 and J is TRBJ1-5; D might be TRBD1 (5 bases). Germline V gives CDR1 MRHNA, CDR2 SNTAGT. The CDR3 sequence is 15 residues long. With 5 bases removed from V and 0 bases from J, the gap between germline ends came to 11 bases. The CDR3, as DNA: TGTGCCAGCAGTTCAGACGGGACTAGCAATCAGCCCCAGCATTTT. This gives the protein CASSSDGTSNQPQHF.

The chain recombines TRBV20-1 with TRBJ1-1, with D perhaps matching TRBD1 (6 bases). Germline V gene lookup returns CDR1 DFQATT and CDR2 SNEGSKA (reference sequence). The CDR3 runs 15 residues. V was clipped by 3 bases and J by 1 base, with 15 bases between them. DNA of the CDR3: TGCAGTGCTAGCGCCTTTAGGGGGAAGAACACTGAAGCTTTCTTT. Protein: CSASAFRGKNTEAFF.

The CDR3 sequence is CSATGTGIPLYGYTF. The DNA for the CDR3 is TGCAGTGCTACCGGGACAGGGATACCTCTCTATGGCTACACCTTC. The J gene is TRBJ1-2, the V gene TRBV20-1, with TRBD1 matching 9 bases. The CDR3 is made up of 15 amino acids. After removal of 4 bases from V and 4 bases from J, the junction contained 10 bases not matched to a gene. Germline V gene data show CDR1 as DFQATT and CDR2 as SNEGSKA (reference sequence).

The CDR3 DNA reads as TGTGCCAGCAGCAAGACCCGGGACCAAATTGAAGCTTTCTTT. As protein: CASSKTRDQIEAFF. V gene TRBV7-9 combines with J gene TRBJ1-1, with D possibly being TRBD1 (5 bases). This CDR3 has 14 residues. Between the trimmed V and J ends, which lost 5 bases and 7 bases, there was a span of 17 bases. Germline lookup yields CDR1 SEHNR and CDR2 FQNEAQ (reference sequence).

This clonotype was seen more than once but under ten times. The genes are TRBV18 and TRBJ1-5; a possible D gene is TRBD1 (6 bases). The germline V gene encodes CDR1 KGHSH and CDR2 LQKENI. Trimming stripped 0 bases from V and 9 bases from J, with 15 bases between. The CDR3 length is 15 residues. The CDR3 region is CASSPPSGARGPQHF. The DNA of the CDR3 is TGTGCCAGCTCACCACCGTCAGGGGCCAGGGGGCCCCAGCATTTT.

The chain couples TRBV5-5 to TRBJ1-5, with D hard to call. CDR1 SGHKS and CDR2 YYEKEE come from the germline V gene (reference sequence). This CDR3 comprises 14 residues. Between the trimmed V and J ends, which lost 4 bases and 1 base, there was a span of 9 bases. The CDR3 DNA follows: TGTGCCAGCAGCCTTATAGAGAGCAATCAGCCCCAGCATTTT. It codes for CASSLIESNQPQHF.

The rearrangement joins TRBV6-5 to TRBJ2-1, with TRBD2 as a possible D gene (5 bases). Germline V CDR1 and CDR2: MNHEY, SVGAGI. Trimming removed 3 bases from V and 9 bases from J, with 12 bases in between. The CDR3 contains 13 residues. CDR3 DNA sequence: TGTGCCAGCAGTTATTCCCTGGGGAGTGAGCAGTTCTTC. Translation gives CASSYSLGSEQFF.

This clonotype was observed a handful of times. V gene TRBV24-1 combines with J gene TRBJ2-7, with 11 bases identical to TRBD1. Germline loops: CDR1 KGHDR, CDR2 SFDVKD. This CDR3 comprises 15 residues. Germline trimming cut 3 bases from V and 5 bases from J; bases unmatched to any gene: 5. This CDR3 is CATSDAGQGGHEQYF. The CDR3 DNA reads as TGTGCCACCAGTGATGCGGGACAGGGGGGACACGAGCAGTACTTC.

This clonotype was observed a few times. V gene TRBV20-1 combines with J gene TRBJ1-5; a possible D gene is TRBD1 (6 bases). V gave up 1 base and J gave up 3 bases, with 13 bases separating them. Germline assignment: CDR1 DFQATT and CDR2 SNEGSKA (reference sequence). The CDR3 sequence is 15 residues long. The CDR3 is CSARAAGDNNQPQHF. As DNA, the CDR3 is TGCAGTGCTAGAGCCGCTGGGGACAACAATCAGCCCCAGCATTTT.

Regarding this clonotype: One end of the junction varies from germline; a read error may be responsible. V gene TRBV4-3 combines with J gene TRBJ1-5; D perhaps matches TRBD1 (5 bases). The CDR3 contains 12 residues. From germline, CDR1 is LGHNA and CDR2 YSLEER. CDR3 coding DNA: TGCGCCAGCGGCCAGGGAGGCGGGCCCCAGCATTTT. Its translation is CASGQGGGPQHF.

This clonotype was picked up a small number of times. J is TRBJ2-5 and V is TRBV6-5; D uncertain. V dropped 0 bases and J dropped 1 base, with 9 bases sitting between them. The CDR3 totals 15 residues. CDR1 and CDR2 from the germline V gene are MNHEY and SVGAGI. The CDR3 reads CASSYSHRLQETQYF. DNA of the CDR3: TGTGCCAGCAGTTACTCGCACAGACTCCAAGAGACCCAGTACTTC.

This clonotype has ten or more counts. V gene TRBV5-5 combines with J gene TRBJ2-4; D remains unclear. The CDR3 consists of 14 residues. Germline assignment: CDR1 SGHKS and CDR2 YYEKEE (reference sequence). V dropped 4 bases and J dropped 8 bases, with 16 bases sitting between them. The CDR3 loop is CASSRRWAEDIQYF. The DNA for the CDR3 is TGTGCCAGCAGCCGCAGATGGGCCGAAGACATTCAGTACTTC.

This clonotype was seen at least ten times. This chain connects TRBV12-3 or TRBV12-4 to TRBJ2-5, with D hard to call. CDR3 length: 12 amino acids. V lost 5 bases to trimming and J lost 7 bases, with 11 bases between them. The DNA of the CDR3 is TGTGCCAGCAGTGACGTCCGGCGGACCCAGTACTTC. Amino acids: CASSDVRRTQYF.